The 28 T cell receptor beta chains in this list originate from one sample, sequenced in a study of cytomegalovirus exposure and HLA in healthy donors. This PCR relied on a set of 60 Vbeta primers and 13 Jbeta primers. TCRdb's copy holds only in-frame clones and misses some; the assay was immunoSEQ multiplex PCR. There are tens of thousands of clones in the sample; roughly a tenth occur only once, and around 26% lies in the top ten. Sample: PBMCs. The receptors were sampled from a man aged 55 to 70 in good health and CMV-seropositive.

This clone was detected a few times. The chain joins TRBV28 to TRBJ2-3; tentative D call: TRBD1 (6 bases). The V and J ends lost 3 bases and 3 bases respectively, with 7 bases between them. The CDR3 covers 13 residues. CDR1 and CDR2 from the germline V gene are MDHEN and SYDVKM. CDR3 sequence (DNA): TGTGCCAGCAGTTTCCAGGGGACAGATACGCAGTATTTT. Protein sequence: CASSFQGTDTQYF.

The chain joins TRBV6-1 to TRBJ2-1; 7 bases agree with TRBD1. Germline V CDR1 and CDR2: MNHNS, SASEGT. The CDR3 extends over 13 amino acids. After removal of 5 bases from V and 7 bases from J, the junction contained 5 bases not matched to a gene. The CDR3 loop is CASSSGQRNEQFF. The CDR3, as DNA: TGTGCCAGCAGTTCGGGACAGCGGAATGAGCAGTTCTTC.

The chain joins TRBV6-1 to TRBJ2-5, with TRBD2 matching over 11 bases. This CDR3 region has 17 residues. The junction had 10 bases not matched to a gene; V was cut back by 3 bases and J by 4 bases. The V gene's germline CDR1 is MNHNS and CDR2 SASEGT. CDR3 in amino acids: CASSDITLAGGTETQYF. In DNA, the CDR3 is TGTGCCAGCAGTGATATAACCCTAGCGGGGGGAACAGAGACCCAGTACTTC.

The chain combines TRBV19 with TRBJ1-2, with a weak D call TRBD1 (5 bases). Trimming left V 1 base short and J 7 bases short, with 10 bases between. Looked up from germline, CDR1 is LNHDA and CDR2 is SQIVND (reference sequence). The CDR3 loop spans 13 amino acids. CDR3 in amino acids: CASSIAAGGGYTF. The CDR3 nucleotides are TGTGCCAGTAGTATAGCCGCCGGGGGTGGCTACACCTTC. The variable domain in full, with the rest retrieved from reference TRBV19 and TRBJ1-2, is DGGITQSPKYLFRKEGQNVTLSCEQNLNHDAMYWYRQDPGQGLRLIYYSQIVNDFQKGDIAEGYSVSREKKESFPLTVTSAQKNPTAFYLCASSIAAGGGYTFGSGTRLTVV.

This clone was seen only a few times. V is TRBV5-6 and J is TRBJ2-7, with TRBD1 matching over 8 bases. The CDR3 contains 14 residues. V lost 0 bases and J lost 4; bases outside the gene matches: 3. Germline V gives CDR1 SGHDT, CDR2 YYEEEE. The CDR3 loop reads CASSLGRTGYEQYF. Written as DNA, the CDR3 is TGTGCCAGCAGCTTGGGTAGGACAGGGTACGAGCAGTACTTC.

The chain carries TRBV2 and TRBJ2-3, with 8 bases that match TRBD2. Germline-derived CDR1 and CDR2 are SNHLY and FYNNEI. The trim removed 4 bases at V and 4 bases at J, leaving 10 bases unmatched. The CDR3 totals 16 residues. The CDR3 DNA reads TGTGCCAGCAGTGGGCGCGGGAGGACGATCTCAGATACGCAGTATTTT. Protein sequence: CASSGRGRTISDTQYF.

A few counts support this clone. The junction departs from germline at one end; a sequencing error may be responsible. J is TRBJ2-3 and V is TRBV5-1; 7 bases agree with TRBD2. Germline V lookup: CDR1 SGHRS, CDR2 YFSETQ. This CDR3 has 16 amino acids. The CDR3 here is CTSSFSPFGGVDTQYF. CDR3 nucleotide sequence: TGCACCAGCAGCTTTTCCCCGTTTGGGGGGGTGGATACGCAGTATTTT. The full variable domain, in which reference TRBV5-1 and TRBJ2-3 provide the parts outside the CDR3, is KAGVTQTPRYLIKTRGQQVTLSCSPISGHRSVSWYQQTPGQGLQFLFEYFSETQRNKGNFPGRFSGRQFSNSRSEMNVSTLELGDSALYLCTSSFSPFGGVDTQYFGPGTRLTVL.

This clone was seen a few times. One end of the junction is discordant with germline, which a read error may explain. The CDR3 sequence is CASSLGLAYYNEQFF. For the CDR3, the DNA is TGTGCTAGCAGCTTGGGACTAGCCTACTACAATGAGCAGTTCTTC. The chain uses TRBV7-7 and TRBJ2-1; 9 nucleotides align to TRBD2. The CDR3 is 15 residues long. CDR1 and CDR2 (germline): SSHAT, FNYEAQ (reference sequence).

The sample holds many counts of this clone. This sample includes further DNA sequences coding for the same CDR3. This chain's CDR3 is CARSVDRPSLYEQYV. As DNA, the CDR3 is TGTGCCAGAAGCGTGGACAGGCCCTCGTTGTACGAGCAGTACGTC. The chain is built from TRBV5-3 and TRBJ2-7, with TRBD1 identical over 7 bases. TRBV5-3 is an ORF, with its function uncertain. The CDR3 runs 15 residues. V was clipped by 4 bases and J by 4 bases; unmatched bases: 11.

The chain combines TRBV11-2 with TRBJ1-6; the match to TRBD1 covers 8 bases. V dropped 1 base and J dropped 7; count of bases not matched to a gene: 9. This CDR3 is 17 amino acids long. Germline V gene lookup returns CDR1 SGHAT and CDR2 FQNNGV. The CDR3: CASSLGVGQGLNSPLHF. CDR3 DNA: TGTGCCAGCAGCTTAGGGGTCGGACAGGGCCTAAATTCACCCCTCCACTTT.

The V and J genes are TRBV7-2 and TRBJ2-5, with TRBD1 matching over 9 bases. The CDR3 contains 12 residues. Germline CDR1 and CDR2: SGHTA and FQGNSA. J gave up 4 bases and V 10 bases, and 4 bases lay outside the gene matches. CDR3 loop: CATRQGGETQYF. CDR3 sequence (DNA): TGTGCCACCAGACAGGGGGGAGAGACCCAGTACTTC.

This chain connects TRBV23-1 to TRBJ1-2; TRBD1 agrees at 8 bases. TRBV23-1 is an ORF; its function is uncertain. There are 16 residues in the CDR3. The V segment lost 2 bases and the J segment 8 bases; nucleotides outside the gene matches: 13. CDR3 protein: CASSQKGQAFRHGYTF. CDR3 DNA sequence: TGCGCCAGCAGTCAAAAGGGACAGGCATTCCGACACGGCTACACCTTC.

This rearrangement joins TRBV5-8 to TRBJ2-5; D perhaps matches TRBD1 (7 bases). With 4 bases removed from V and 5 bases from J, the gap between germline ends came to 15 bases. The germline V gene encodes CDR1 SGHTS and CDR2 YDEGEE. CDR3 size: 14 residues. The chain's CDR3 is CASSTGDSRETQYF. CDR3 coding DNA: TGTGCCAGCAGCACAGGGGACTCAAGGGAGACCCAGTACTTC.

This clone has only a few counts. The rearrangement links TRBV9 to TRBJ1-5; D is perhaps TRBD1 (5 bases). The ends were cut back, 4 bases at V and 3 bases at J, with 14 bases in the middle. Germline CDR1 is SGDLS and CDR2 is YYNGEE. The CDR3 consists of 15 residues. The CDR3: CASSPQGGTNQPQHF. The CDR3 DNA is TGTGCCAGCAGCCCCCAGGGAGGTACCAATCAGCCCCAGCATTTT.

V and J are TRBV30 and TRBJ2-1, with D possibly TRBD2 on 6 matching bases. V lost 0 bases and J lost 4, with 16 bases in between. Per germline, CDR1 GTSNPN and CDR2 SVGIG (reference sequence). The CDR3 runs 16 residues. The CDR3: CAWSVRVGGSYNEQFF. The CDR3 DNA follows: TGTGCCTGGAGTGTAAGAGTGGGGGGAAGTTACAATGAGCAGTTCTTC.

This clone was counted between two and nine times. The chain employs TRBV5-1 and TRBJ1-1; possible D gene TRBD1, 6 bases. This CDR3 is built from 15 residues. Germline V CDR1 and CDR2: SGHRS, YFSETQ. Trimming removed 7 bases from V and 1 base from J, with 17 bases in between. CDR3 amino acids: CASQPGGAENTEAFF. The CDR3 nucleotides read TGCGCCAGCCAACCGGGGGGGGCGGAGAACACTGAAGCTTTCTTT.

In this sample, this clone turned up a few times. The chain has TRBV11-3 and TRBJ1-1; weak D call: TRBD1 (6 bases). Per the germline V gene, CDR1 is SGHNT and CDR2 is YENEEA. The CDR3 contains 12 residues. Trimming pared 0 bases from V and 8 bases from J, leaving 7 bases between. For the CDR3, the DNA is TGTGCCAGCAGCTTAGAGAGGGGGGAAGCTTTCTTT. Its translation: CASSLERGEAFF.

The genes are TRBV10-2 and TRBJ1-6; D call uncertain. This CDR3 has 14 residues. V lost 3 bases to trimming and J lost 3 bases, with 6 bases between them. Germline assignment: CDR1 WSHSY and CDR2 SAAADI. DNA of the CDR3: TGCGCCAGCAGTGACTTAAACTATAATTCACCCCTCCACTTT. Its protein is CASSDLNYNSPLHF.

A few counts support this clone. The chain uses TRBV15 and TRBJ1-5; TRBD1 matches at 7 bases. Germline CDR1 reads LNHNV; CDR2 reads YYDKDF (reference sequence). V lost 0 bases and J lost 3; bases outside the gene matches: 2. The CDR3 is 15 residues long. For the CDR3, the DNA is TGTGCCACCAGCAGAGACGGACAGGTCAATCAGCCCCAGCATTTT. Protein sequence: CATSRDGQVNQPQHF.

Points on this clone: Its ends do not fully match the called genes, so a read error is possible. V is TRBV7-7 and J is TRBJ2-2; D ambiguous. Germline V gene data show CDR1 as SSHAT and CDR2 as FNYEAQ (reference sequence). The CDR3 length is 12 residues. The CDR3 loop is CASSLSTGELFF. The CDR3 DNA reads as TGTGCTAGCAGCTTGAGCACCGGGGAGCTGTTTTTT. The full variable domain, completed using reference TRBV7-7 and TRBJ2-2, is GAGVSQSPRYKVTKRGQDVTLRCDPISSHATLYWYQQALGQGPEFLTYFNYEAQPDKSGLPSDRFSAERPEGSISTLTIQRTEQRDSAMYRCASSLSTGELFFGEGSRLTVL.

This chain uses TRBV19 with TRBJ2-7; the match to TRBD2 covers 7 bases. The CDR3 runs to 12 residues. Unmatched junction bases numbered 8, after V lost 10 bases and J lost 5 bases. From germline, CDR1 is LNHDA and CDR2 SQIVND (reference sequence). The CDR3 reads CANGWDYHEQYV. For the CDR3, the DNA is TGTGCCAACGGGTGGGACTATCACGAGCAGTACGTC.

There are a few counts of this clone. The CDR3 DNA follows: TGTGCCAGCAGTGAACCCGGGACAGGGTTCAACGAGCAGTACGTC. It encodes CASSEPGTGFNEQYV. This chain uses TRBV2 with TRBJ2-7; 9 bases line up with TRBD1. This CDR3 contains 15 residues. V shed 2 bases, J shed 5 bases, and the junction held 7 bases outside the gene matches. Germline loops: CDR1 SNHLY, CDR2 FYNNEI.

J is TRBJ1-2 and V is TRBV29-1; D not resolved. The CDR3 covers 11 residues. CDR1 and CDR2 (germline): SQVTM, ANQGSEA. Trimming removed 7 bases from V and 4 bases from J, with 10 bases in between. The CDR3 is CSEPSGYGYTF. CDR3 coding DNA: TGCAGCGAACCATCGGGCTATGGCTACACCTTC.

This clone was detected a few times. CDR3 nucleotide sequence: TGTGCCAGTAGAGACAGGGCGGCCAAAAACATTCAGTACTTC. Residues: CASRDRAAKNIQYF. The rearrangement joins TRBV19 to TRBJ2-4, with 7 nucleotides matching TRBD1. Germline lookup yields CDR1 LNHDA and CDR2 SQIVND (reference sequence). The CDR3 covers 14 residues. After removal of 6 bases from V and 1 base from J, the junction contained 3 bases not matched to a gene. Full variable domain (remainder filled in from reference TRBV19 and TRBJ2-4): DGGITQSPKYLFRKEGQNVTLSCEQNLNHDAMYWYRQDPGQGLRLIYYSQIVNDFQKGDIAEGYSVSREKKESFPLTVTSAQKNPTAFYLCASRDRAAKNIQYFGAGTRLSVL.

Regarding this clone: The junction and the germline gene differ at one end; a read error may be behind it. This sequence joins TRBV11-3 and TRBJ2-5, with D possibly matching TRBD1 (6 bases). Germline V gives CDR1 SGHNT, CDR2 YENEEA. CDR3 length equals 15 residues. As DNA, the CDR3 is TGTGCCAGCAGTTCAGGGGTGGGTAGACAAGAGGCCCAGTACTTC. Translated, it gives CASSSGVGRQEAQYF. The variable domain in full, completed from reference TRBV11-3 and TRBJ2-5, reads EAGVVQSPRYKIIEKKQPVAFWCNPISGHNTLYWYLQNLGQGPELLIRYENEEAVDDSQLPKDRFSAERLKGVDSTLKIQPAELGDSAVYLCASSSGVGRQEAQYFGPGTRLLVL.

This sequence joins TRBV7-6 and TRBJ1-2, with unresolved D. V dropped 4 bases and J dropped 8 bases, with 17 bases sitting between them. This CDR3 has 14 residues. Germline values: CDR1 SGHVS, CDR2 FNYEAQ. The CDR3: CASSSPGLAAGYTF. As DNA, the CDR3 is TGTGCCAGCAGCTCGCCGGGTCTCGCCGCCGGCTACACCTTC.

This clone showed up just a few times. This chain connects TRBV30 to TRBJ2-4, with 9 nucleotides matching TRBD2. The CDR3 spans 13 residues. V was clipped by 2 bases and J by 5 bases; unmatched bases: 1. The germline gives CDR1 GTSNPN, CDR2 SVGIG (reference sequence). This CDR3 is CAWSRLAENIQYF. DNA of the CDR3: TGTGCCTGGAGTCGACTAGCGGAAAACATTCAGTACTTC.

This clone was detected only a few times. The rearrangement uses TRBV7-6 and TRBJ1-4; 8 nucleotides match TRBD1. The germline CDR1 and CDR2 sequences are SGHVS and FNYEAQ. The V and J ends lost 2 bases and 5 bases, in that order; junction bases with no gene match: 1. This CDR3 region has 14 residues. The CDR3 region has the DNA TGTGCCAGCAGCTTAAGACAGGGGAATGAAAAACTGTTTTTT. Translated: CASSLRQGNEKLFF.